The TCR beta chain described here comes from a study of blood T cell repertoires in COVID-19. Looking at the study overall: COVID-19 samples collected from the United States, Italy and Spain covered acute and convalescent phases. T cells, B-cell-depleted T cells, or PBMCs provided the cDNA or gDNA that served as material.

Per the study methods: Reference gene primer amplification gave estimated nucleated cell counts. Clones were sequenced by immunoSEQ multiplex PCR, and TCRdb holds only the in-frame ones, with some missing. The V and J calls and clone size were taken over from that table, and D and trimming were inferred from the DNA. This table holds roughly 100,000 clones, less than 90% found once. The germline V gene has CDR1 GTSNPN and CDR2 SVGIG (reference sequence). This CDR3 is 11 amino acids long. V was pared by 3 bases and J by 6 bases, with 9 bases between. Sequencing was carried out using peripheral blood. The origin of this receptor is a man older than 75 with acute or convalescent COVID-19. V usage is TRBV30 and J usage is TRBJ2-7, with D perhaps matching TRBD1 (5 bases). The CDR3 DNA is TGTGCCTGGAGCGTAGGGGTCGAGCAGTACTTC. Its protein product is CAWSVGVEQYF.